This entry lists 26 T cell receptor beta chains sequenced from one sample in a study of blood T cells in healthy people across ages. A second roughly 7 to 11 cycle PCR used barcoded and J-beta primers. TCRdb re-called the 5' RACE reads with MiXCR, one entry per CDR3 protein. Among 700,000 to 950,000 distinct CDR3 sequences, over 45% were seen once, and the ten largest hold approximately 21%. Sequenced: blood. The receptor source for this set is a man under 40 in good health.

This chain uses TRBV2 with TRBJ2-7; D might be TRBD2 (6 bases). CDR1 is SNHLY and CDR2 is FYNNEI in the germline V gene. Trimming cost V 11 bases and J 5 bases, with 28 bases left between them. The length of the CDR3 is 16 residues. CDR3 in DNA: TGTGCCTCCGACGCCGGCCTAGGGCGCGGGGCTAACGAGCAGTACTTC. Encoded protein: CASDAGLGRGANEQYF.

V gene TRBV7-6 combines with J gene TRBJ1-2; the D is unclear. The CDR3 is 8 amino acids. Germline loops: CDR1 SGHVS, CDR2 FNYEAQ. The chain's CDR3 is CVVDGYTF. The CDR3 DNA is TGTGTTGTCGATGGCTACACCTTC.

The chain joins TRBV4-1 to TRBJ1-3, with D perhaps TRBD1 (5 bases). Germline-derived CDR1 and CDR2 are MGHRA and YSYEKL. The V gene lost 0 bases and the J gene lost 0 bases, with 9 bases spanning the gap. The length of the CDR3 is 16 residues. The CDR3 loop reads CASSQESGGSGNTIYF. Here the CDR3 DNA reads TGCGCCAGCAGCCAAGAGAGTGGGGGCTCTGGAAACACCATATATTTT.

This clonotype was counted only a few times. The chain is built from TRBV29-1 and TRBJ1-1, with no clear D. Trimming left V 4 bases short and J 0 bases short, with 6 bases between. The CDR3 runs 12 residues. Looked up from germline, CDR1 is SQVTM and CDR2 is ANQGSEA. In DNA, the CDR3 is TGCAGCGTTGGTATTATGAACACTGAAGCTTTCTTT. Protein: CSVGIMNTEAFF.

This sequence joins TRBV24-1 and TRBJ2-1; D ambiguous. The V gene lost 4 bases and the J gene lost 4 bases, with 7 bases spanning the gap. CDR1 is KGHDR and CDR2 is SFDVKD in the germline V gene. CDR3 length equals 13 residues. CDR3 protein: CATSDGRYNEQFF. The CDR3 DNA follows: TGTGCCACCAGTGACGGTAGATACAATGAGCAGTTCTTC.

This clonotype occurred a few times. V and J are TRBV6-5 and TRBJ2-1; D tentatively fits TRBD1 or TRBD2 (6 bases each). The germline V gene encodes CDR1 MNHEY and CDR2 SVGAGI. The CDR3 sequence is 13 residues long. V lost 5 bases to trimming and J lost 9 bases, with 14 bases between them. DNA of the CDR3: TGTGCCAGCAGTACCACTAGGGGGGCTGAGCAGTTCTTC. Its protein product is CASSTTRGAEQFF.

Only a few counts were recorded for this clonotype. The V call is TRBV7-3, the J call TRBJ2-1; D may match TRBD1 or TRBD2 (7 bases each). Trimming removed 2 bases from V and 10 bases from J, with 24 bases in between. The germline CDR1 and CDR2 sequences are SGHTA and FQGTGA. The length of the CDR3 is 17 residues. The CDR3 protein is CASSLEPIGGGGLEQFF. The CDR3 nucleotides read TGTGCCAGCAGCTTAGAACCGATCGGGGGAGGGGGCCTGGAGCAGTTCTTC.

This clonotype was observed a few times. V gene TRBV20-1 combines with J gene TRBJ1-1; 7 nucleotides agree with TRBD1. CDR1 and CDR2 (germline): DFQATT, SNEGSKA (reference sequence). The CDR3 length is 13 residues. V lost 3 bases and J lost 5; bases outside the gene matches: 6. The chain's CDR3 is CSASRQGGTEAFF. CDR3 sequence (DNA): TGCAGTGCTAGTCGGCAGGGGGGAACTGAAGCTTTCTTT.

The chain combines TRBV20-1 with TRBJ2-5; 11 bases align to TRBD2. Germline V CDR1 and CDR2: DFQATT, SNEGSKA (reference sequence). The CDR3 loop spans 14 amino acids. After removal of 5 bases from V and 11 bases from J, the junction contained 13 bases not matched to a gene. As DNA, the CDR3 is TGCAGTGCTCCTCGGACTAGCGGGTACAATGAGCAGTACTTC. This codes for CSAPRTSGYNEQYF.

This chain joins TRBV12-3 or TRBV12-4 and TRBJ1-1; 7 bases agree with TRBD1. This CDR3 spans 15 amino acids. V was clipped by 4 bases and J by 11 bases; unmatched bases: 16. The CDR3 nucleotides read TGTGCCAGCAGTTGGGGGACAGCGTCGTCGTTAAAGGCTTTCTTT. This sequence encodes CASSWGTASSLKAFF.

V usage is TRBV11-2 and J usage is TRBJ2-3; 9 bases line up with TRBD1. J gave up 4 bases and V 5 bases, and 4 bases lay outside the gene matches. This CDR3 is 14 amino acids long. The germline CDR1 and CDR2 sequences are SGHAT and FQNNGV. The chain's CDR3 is CASSHRGPADTQYF. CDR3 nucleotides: TGTGCCAGCAGCCACAGGGGGCCCGCAGATACGCAGTATTTT.

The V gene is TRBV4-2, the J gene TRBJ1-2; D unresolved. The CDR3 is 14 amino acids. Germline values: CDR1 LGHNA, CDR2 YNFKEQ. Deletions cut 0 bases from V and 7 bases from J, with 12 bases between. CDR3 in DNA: TGTGCCAGCAGCCAAGACCGACGGGGTGGTGGCTACACCTTC. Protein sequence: CASSQDRRGGGYTF.

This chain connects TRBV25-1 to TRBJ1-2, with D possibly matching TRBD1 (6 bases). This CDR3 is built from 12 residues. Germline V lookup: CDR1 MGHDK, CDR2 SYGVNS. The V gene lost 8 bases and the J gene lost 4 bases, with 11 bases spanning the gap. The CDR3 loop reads CASAGARYGYTF. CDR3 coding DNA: TGTGCCAGCGCAGGGGCCCGCTATGGCTACACCTTC.

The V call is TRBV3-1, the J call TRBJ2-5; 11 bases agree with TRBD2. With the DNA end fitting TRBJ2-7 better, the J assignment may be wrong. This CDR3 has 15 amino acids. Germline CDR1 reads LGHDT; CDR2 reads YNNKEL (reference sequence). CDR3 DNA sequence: TGTGCCAGCAGCCATGGGGGACTAGCGGACTACGAGCAGTACTTC. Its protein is CASSHGGLADYEQYF.

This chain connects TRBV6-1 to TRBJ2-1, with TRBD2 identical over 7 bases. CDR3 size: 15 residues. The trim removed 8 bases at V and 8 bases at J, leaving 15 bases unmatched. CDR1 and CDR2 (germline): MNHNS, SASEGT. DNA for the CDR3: TGTGCCAGCCTAAGGGCGGGAGCTAGGTTCGATGAGCAGTTCTTC. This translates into CASLRAGARFDEQFF.

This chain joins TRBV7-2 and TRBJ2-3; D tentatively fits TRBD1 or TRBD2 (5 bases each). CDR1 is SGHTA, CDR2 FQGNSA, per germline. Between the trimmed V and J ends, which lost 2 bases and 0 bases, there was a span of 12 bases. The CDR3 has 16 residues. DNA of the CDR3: TGTGCCAGCAGCTTACAAGGGACGCCTAGCACAGATACGCAGTATTTT. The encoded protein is CASSLQGTPSTDTQYF.

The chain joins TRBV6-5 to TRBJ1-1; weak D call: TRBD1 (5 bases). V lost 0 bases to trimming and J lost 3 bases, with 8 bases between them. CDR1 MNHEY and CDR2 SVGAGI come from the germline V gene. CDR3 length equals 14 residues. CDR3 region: CASSYSPRDTEAFF. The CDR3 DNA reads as TGTGCCAGCAGTTACTCACCCAGGGACACTGAAGCTTTCTTT.

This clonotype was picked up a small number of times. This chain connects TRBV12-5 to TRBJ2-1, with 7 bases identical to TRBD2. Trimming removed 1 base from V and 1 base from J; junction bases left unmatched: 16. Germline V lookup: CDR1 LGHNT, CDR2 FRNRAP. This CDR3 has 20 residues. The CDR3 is CASGLGPGRRGGGSYNEQFF. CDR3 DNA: TGTGCTAGTGGTTTGGGCCCGGGTCGGCGCGGGGGAGGGTCCTACAATGAGCAGTTCTTC.

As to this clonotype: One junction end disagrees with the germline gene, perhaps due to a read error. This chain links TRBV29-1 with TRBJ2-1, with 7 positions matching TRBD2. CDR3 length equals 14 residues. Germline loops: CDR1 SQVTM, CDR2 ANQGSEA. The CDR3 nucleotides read TGCAGCGTCTATCCAGGACTAGAGTCGCCTGAGCGGTTCTTC. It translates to CSVYPGLESPERFF.

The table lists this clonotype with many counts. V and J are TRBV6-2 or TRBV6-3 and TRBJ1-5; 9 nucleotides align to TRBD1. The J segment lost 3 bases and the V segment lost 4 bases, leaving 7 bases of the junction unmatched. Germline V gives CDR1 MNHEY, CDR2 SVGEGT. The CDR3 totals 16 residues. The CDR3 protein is CASSSHGQGFNQPQHF. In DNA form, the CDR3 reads TGTGCCAGCAGTTCGCACGGACAGGGGTTCAATCAGCCCCAGCATTTT.

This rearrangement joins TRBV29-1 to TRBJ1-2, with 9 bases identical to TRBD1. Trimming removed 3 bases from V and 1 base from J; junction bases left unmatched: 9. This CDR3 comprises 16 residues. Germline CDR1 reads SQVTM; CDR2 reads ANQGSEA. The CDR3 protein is CSVDTGTGNFNYGYTF. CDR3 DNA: TGCAGCGTTGACACAGGGACAGGGAACTTTAACTATGGCTACACCTTC.

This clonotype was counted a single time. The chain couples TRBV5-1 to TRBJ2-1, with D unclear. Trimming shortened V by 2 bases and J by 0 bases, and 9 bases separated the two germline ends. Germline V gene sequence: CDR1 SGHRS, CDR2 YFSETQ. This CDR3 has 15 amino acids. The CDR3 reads CASSFSSSSYNEQFF. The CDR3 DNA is TGCGCCAGCAGCTTCTCGTCGAGCTCCTACAATGAGCAGTTCTTC.

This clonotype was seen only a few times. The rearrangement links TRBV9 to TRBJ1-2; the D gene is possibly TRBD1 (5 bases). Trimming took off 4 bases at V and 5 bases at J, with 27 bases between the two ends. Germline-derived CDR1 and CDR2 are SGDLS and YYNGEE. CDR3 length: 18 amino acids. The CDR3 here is CASSPPRIGDSTEYGYTF. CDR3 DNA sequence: TGTGCCAGCAGCCCTCCTAGGATAGGGGACTCCACCGAGTATGGCTACACCTTC.

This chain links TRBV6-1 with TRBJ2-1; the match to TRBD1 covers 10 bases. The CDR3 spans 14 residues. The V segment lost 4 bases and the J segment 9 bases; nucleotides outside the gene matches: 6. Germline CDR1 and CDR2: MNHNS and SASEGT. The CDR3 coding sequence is TGTGCCAGCAGTGGACAGGGGGCTTTTGGTGAGCAGTTCTTC. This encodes CASSGQGAFGEQFF.

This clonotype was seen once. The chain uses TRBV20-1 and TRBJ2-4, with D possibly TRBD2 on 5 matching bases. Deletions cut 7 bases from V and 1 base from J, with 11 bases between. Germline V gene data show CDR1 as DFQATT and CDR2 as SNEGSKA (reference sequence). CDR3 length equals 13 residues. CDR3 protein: CSGGLVAKNIQYF. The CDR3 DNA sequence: TGCAGTGGAGGGCTAGTGGCCAAAAACATTCAGTACTTC.

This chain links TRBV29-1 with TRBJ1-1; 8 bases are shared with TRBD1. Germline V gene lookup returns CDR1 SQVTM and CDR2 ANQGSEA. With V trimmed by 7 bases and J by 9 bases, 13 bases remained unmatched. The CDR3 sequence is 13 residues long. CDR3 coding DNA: TGCAGCGCAAGGGGACAGGCGGCGGAAAAAGCTTTCTTT. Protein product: CSARGQAAEKAFF. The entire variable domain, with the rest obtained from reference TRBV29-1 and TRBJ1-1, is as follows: SAVISQKPSRDICQRGTSLTIQCQVDSQVTMMFWYRQQPGQSLTLIATANQGSEATYESGFVIDKFPISRPNLTFSTLTVSNMSPEDSSIYLCSARGQAAEKAFFGQGTRLTVV.